This T cell receptor (beta chain) was obtained from a study of blood T cell repertoires in COVID-19. From germline, CDR1 is ENHRY and CDR2 SYGVKD. The V gene end was trimmed by 6 bases and the J gene end by 4 bases; junction bases not matched to a gene: 14. This CDR3 comprises 16 residues. Sequencing used immunoSEQ multiplex PCR; TCRdb keeps in-frame clones, though not all of them. The table records roughly 57,000 clones, around 83% of them present only once. The sequence came from a man aged 25 to 40 with COVID-19, enrolled during active disease. Sample: peripheral blood. V gene TRBV10-3 combines with J gene TRBJ1-2; 7 nucleotides match TRBD1. The CDR3 nucleotides are TGTGCCATCAGCTGGGCGGACAGGCGAAAGGGCTATGGCTACACCTTC. Its protein product is CAISWADRRKGYGYTF.